These 12 T cell receptor beta chains share one sample of origin, sequenced in a study of OX40 agonist ivuxolimab in advanced cancers. This table comes from immunoSEQ multiplex PCR, and its TCRdb copy is limited to in-frame clones, with some not included. The sample lists over 9,000 clones, 80% to 90% occurring once. The sequencing used CD4+ or CD8+ T cells sorted from blood, collected in a trial of the OX40 agonist ivuxolimab. Receptors were obtained from an adult with an advanced solid tumor such as melanoma, head and neck, liver or kidney cancer.

The V call is TRBV7-9, the J call TRBJ2-5, with D unresolved. Germline V lookup: CDR1 SEHNR, CDR2 FQNEAQ (reference sequence). Trimming pared 5 bases from V and 5 bases from J, leaving 15 bases between. The CDR3 runs to 14 residues. The CDR3 sequence: CASSPPVGRETQYF. DNA for the CDR3: TGTGCCAGCAGCCCACCTGTTGGTCGTGAGACCCAGTACTTC.

The chain's CDR3 is CASSIDLEASPLHF. In DNA form, the CDR3 reads TGTGCCAGTAGTATAGATCTTGAAGCTTCACCCCTCCACTTT. The rearrangement uses TRBV19 and TRBJ1-6; D is unresolved. Germline assignment: CDR1 LNHDA and CDR2 SQIVND (reference sequence). Trimming shortened V by 0 bases and J by 9 bases, and 9 bases separated the two germline ends. The CDR3 runs 14 residues.

The chain carries TRBV5-1 and TRBJ2-1, with D possibly matching TRBD1 (6 bases). V was cut by 0 bases and J by 4 bases, with 11 bases left in between. This CDR3 contains 15 residues. Germline V gene lookup returns CDR1 SGHRS and CDR2 YFSETQ. Here the CDR3 reads CASSLERGIYNEQFF. In nucleotides, the CDR3 is TGCGCCAGCAGCTTGGAGAGGGGGATATACAATGAGCAGTTCTTC.

This clone has more than one count but fewer than ten. The genes are TRBV2 and TRBJ2-6; the D is unclear. Looked up from germline, CDR1 is SNHLY and CDR2 is FYNNEI. CDR3 length equals 17 residues. The V end lost 5 bases, the J end lost 0 bases, and 14 bases lay between the germline ends. The DNA of the CDR3 is TGTGCCAGCAGTCCAGTGCTCAGGATCTCTGGGGCCAACGTCCTGACTTTC. Translation: CASSPVLRISGANVLTF.

This clone was detected only once. The chain has TRBV6-6 and TRBJ1-1; D is unclear. The germline gives CDR1 MNHNY, CDR2 SVGAGI (reference sequence). The CDR3 runs 13 residues. Trimming removed 0 bases at V and 3 bases at J, with 5 bases between. This CDR3 is CASSYSRHTEAFF. The DNA of the CDR3 is TGTGCCAGCAGTTACTCGAGGCACACTGAAGCTTTCTTT.

The chain links TRBV7-9 to TRBJ1-1; D is unclear. The V and J ends lost 2 bases and 2 bases respectively, with 6 bases between them. Per the germline V gene, CDR1 is SEHNR and CDR2 is FQNEAQ (reference sequence). This CDR3 comprises 13 residues. The CDR3 sequence is CASSLPINTEAFF. Written as DNA, the CDR3 is TGTGCCAGCAGCTTACCAATCAACACTGAAGCTTTCTTT. The whole variable domain, filled in from reference TRBV7-9 and TRBJ1-1, reads DTGVSQNPRHKITKRGQNVTFRCDPISEHNRLYWYRQTLGQGPEFLTYFQNEAQLEKSRLLSDRFSAERPKGSFSTLEIQRTEQGDSAMYLCASSLPINTEAFFGQGTRLTVV.

J is TRBJ1-1 and V is TRBV27; maybe TRBD1 (5 bases). Per the germline V gene, CDR1 is MNHEY and CDR2 is SMNVEV (reference sequence). Trimming cost V 5 bases and J 2 bases, with 12 bases left between them. The CDR3 length is 14 residues. The CDR3 sequence: CASSVTGTNTEAFF. CDR3 coding DNA: TGTGCCAGCAGTGTGACGGGGACTAACACTGAAGCTTTCTTT.

This clone has a single count. The chain uses TRBV5-4 and TRBJ2-1, with unresolved D. The CDR3 covers 16 residues. V lost 3 bases to trimming and J lost 8 bases, with 21 bases between them. CDR1 and CDR2 (germline): SGHNT, YYREEE (reference sequence). CDR3 DNA: TGTGCCAGCAGCTCCACCATCTCCCGTCAAGAAGATGAGCAGTTCTTC. Amino acid sequence: CASSSTISRQEDEQFF. The entire variable domain, with the rest obtained from reference TRBV5-4 and TRBJ2-1, is as follows: ETGVTQSPTHLIKTRGQQVTLRCSSQSGHNTVSWYQQALGQGPQFIFQYYREEENGRGNFPPRFSGLQFPNYSSELNVNALELDDSALYLCASSSTISRQEDEQFFGPGTRLTVL.

The chain joins TRBV7-9 to TRBJ1-2, with a possible D match to TRBD1 (6 bases). CDR3 size: 13 residues. Germline CDR1 reads SEHNR; CDR2 reads FQNEAQ (reference sequence). V was pared by 5 bases and J by 8 bases, with 15 bases between. The CDR3 DNA follows: TGTGCCAGCAGCCCCCCGGGGGCTAGCGGCTACACCTTC. This translates into CASSPPGASGYTF.

CDR3 bases: TGTGCCAGCAGTTTACAGGGATCCTATGGCTACACCTTC. Protein product: CASSLQGSYGYTF. The chain employs TRBV6-9 and TRBJ1-2; possibly TRBD1 for D (6 bases). Looked up from germline, CDR1 is MNHGY and CDR2 is SVAAGI. CDR3 length equals 13 residues. Trimming took off 4 bases at V and 4 bases at J, with 10 bases between the two ends.

The V call is TRBV4-2, the J call TRBJ2-3; D gene uncertain. Per the germline V gene, CDR1 is LGHNA and CDR2 is YNFKEQ. This CDR3 has 14 residues. The V and J ends lost 4 bases and 6 bases respectively, with 14 bases between them. The CDR3 DNA follows: TGTGCCAGCAGCCCCCCAGGCCGTCCGGATACGCAGTATTTT. It is translated as CASSPPGRPDTQYF.

The J gene is TRBJ2-5, the V gene TRBV23-1; possible D gene TRBD2, 7 bases. TRBV23-1 is labeled an ORF, and its function is uncertain. The V gene lost 4 bases and the J gene lost 9 bases, with 36 bases spanning the gap. CDR3 length: 20 residues. CDR3 in amino acids: CASSPHRGGGLPFVRPAQYF. CDR3 in DNA: TGCGCCAGCAGTCCCCATCGAGGGGGGGGGCTCCCCTTTGTGCGTCCGGCCCAGTACTTC.